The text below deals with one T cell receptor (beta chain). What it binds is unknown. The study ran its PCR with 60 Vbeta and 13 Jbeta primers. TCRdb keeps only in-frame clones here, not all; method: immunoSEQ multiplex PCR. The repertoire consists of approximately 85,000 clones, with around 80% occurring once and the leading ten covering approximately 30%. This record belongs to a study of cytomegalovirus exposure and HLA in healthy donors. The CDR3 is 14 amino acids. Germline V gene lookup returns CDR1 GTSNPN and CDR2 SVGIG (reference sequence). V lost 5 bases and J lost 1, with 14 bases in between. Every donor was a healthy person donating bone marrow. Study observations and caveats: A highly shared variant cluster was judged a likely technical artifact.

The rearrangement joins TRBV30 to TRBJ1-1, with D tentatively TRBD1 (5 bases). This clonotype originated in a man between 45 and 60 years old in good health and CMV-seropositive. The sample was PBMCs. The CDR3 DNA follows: TGTGCCTGGGCCTTGGGACTCTCGAACACTGAAGCTTTCTTT. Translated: CAWALGLSNTEAFF.